These T cell receptor beta chains were read from a single sample in a study of T cell responses to AZD1222 COVID-19 vaccine. Profiled with immunoSEQ multiplex PCR; TCRdb holds only in-frame clones, not every one. The data contain about 98,000 clones, 88% of them singletons. The sequencing here drew on peripheral blood, taken on day 0 of MenACWY control vaccination. Source of these receptors: an adult in good health. CDR3s include the opening cysteine and the closing phenylalanine or tryptophan. Each record gives: V gene, D gene, clone size, J gene, CDR3 length, CDR3 DNA, CDR3 protein. The D gene is left open where the match is weak. Clone size is given for some rows only: seen once, a few or many times, or a class if the clone is expanded.

TRBV14	-	few	TRBJ2-3	15	TGTGCCAGCAGCCAACTACGGGGACGCACAGATACGCAGTATTTT	CASSQLRGRTDTQYF
TRBV4-1	-	-	TRBJ2-1	14	TGCGCCAGCAGCCCAGGCTCTCTGGCAAATGAGCAGTTCTTC	CASSPGSLANEQFF
TRBV18	TRBD1	once	TRBJ2-1	14	TGTGCCAGCTCACCAGGGACAGGGGCCAATGAGCAGTTCTTC	CASSPGTGANEQFF
TRBV6-1	TRBD1	-	TRBJ1-6	15	TGTGCCAGCAGTGACCGACAGGGAGGGGATTCACCCCTCCACTTT	CASSDRQGGDSPLHF
TRBV6-6	-	-	TRBJ1-5	14	TGTGCCAGCAGTTACGGGTCGCGCAGTCAGCCCCAGCATTTT	CASSYGSRSQPQHF
TRBV23-1	TRBD2	-	TRBJ2-2	18	TGCGCCAGCAGTCAATACACTAGCGGGGGGGCTGACACCGGGGAGCTGTTTTTT	CASSQYTSGGADTGELFF
TRBV9	-	-	TRBJ1-1	13	TGTGCCAGCAGCTACGGGGATGGCACTGAAGCTTTCTTT	CASSYGDGTEAFF
TRBV18	-	-	TRBJ2-1	13	TGTGCCAGCTCATCCAACAGGATAAATGAGCAGTTCTTC	CASSSNRINEQFF
TRBV24-1	TRBD1	-	TRBJ2-7	14	TGTGCCACCAGTGCGACAGGGGACAGCCAGCCGCAGTACTTC	CATSATGDSQPQYF
TRBV12-3/TRBV12-4	-	-	TRBJ1-1	13	TGTGCCAGTCTATGGGGCGCGGGGACTGAAGCTTTCTTT	CASLWGAGTEAFF
TRBV6-5	TRBD1	-	TRBJ1-1	13	TGTGCCAGCAGTCCAGACAGGGACACTGAAGCTTTCTTT	CASSPDRDTEAFF
TRBV5-6	-	-	TRBJ1-1	11	TGTGCCAGCAGCTGGGGGACTGAAGCTTTCTTT	CASSWGTEAFF
TRBV7-2	-	-	TRBJ1-1	14	TGTGCCAGCAGCTTCGACAGGTCGAACACTGAAGCTTTCTTT	CASSFDRSNTEAFF
TRBV18	TRBD2	-	TRBJ2-3	15	TGTGCCAGCTCACCGACGGGCGGGGGGGCAGATACGCAGTATTTT	CASSPTGGGADTQYF
TRBV7-8	-	-	TRBJ2-5	14	TGTGCCAGCAGCCGTTATATGGGGGAAGAGACCCAGTACTTC	CASSRYMGEETQYF